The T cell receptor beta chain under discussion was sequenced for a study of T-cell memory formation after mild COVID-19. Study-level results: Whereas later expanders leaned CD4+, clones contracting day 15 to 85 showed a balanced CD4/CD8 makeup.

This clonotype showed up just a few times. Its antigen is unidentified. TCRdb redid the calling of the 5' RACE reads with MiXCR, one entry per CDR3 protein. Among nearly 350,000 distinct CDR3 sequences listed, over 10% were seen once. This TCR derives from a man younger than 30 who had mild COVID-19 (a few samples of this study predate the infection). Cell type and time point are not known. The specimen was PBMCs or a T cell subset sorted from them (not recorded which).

CDR3 region: CASSYWGMNTEAFF. The CDR3 DNA is TGTGCCAGCAGCTACTGGGGCATGAACACTGAAGCTTTCTTT. The chain combines TRBV7-9 with TRBJ1-1, with D possibly TRBD1 on 5 matching bases. Germline CDR1 SEHNR, CDR2 FQNEAQ (reference sequence). This CDR3 region has 14 residues. Trimming removed 4 bases at V and 0 bases at J, with 9 bases between. The whole variable domain, filled in from reference TRBV7-9 and TRBJ1-1, reads DTGVSQNPRHKITKRGQNVTFRCDPISEHNRLYWYRQTLGQGPEFLTYFQNEAQLEKSRLLSDRFSAERPKGSFSTLEIQRTEQGDSAMYLCASSYWGMNTEAFFGQGTRLTVV.